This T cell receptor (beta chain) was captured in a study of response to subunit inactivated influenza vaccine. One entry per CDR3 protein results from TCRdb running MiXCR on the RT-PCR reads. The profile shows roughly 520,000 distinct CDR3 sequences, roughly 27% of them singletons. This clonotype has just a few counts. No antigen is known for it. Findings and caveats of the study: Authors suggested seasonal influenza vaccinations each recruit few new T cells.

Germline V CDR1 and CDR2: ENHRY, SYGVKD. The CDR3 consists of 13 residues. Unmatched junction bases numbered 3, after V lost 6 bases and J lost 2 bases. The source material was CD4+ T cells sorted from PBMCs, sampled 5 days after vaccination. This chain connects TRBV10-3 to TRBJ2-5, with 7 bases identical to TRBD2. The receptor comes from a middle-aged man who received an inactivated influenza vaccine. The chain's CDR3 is CAISSGLQETQYF. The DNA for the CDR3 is TGTGCCATCAGCTCGGGACTACAAGAGACCCAGTACTTC.